This TCR beta chain was retrieved from a study of blood T cell repertoires in COVID-19. Study information: Donors in the United States, Italy and Spain gave samples during acute or convalescent COVID-19. PBMCs, B-cell-depleted T cells, or T cells provided the cDNA or gDNA that made up the material.

The germline V gene has CDR1 LNHNV and CDR2 YYDKDF (reference sequence). This CDR3 has 16 residues. With 2 bases clipped from V and 2 bases from J, the junction kept 8 bases outside the gene matches. Per the authors' pipeline: Amplification with reference gene primers provided the estimates of nucleated cell counts. Libraries were prepared by immunoSEQ multiplex PCR; TCRdb keeps only in-frame clonotypes and omits some of them. V, J and clone size are taken as reported in that table, and D and trimming were inferred from the DNA itself. The sample has approximately 67,000 clones; around 85% are singletons.

Sequencing used peripheral blood. The gene calls are TRBV15 and TRBJ1-1, with 7 bases that match TRBD1. The sequence was obtained from a woman of 80 years or more with acute or convalescent COVID-19. The CDR3 spells CATSRPRQGTNTEAFF. The DNA for the CDR3 is TGTGCCACCAGCAGACCTCGACAGGGAACTAACACTGAAGCTTTCTTT.